These 18 T cell receptor beta chains came from one sample sequenced in a study of CD8 T cells in Susac syndrome. RNA was extracted with the RNeasy kit, and a quantity of about 0.45 to 1 ug was reverse transcribed using random hexamers. In TCRdb, the immunoSEQ multiplex PCR reads were re-called with MiXCR into one record per CDR3 protein. The sample consists of under 150,000 distinct CDR3 sequences, 90% to 97% of them appearing once. The sample comprised CD4+ T cells from PBMCs. These receptors all come from a human donor with Susac syndrome.

The CDR3 nucleotides are TGCAGCGTTGAAAACAAAATACTCACAGATACGCAGTATTTT. Protein sequence: CSVENKILTDTQYF. This chain joins TRBV29-1 and TRBJ2-3; D unresolved. Germline CDR1 reads SQVTM; CDR2 reads ANQGSEA. The CDR3 extends over 14 amino acids. The ends were cut back, 2 bases at V and 2 bases at J, with 11 bases in the middle.

This clonotype appeared a single time. The chain joins TRBV18 to TRBJ2-7; the match to TRBD1 covers 9 bases. Germline V gene data show CDR1 as KGHSH and CDR2 as LQKENI. After removal of 2 bases from V and 7 bases from J, the junction contained 6 bases not matched to a gene. The CDR3 extends over 14 amino acids. DNA for the CDR3: TGTGCCAGCTCACCAACCGGGACAGGGAGTGAGCAGTACTTC. This encodes CASSPTGTGSEQYF.

The rearrangement links TRBV12-3 or TRBV12-4 to TRBJ1-5; D is ambiguous. The V gene lost 3 bases and the J gene lost 3 bases, with 3 bases spanning the gap. The CDR3 is 12 residues long. The CDR3 sequence: CASSLNNQPQHF. CDR3 nucleotide sequence: TGTGCCAGCAGTTTGAACAATCAGCCCCAGCATTTT.

The table lists this clonotype with a count of one. The V call is TRBV7-2, the J call TRBJ2-3; D may be TRBD1 or TRBD2 (6 bases each). This CDR3 has 15 residues. V was trimmed by 4 bases and J by 3 bases, leaving 14 bases between them. Germline-derived CDR1 and CDR2 are SGHTA and FQGNSA. The CDR3 DNA reads TGTGCCAGCAGCTCCTTGCAGGGGAGGACAGATACGCAGTATTTT. Protein product: CASSSLQGRTDTQYF.

The genes are TRBV10-3 and TRBJ2-6; D unclear. There are 12 residues in the CDR3. V was clipped by 5 bases and J by 9 bases, with 8 bases between them. Germline V CDR1 and CDR2: ENHRY, SYGVKD. The CDR3 protein is CAISPYNNVLTF. Written as DNA, the CDR3 is TGTGCCATCAGTCCGTATAACAACGTCCTGACTTTC.

The chain is built from TRBV29-1 and TRBJ1-1, with TRBD1 matching 7 bases. Trimming took 6 bases from V and 0 from J; bases not matched to a gene: 10. Germline CDR1 SQVTM, CDR2 ANQGSEA. The CDR3 covers 15 residues. For the CDR3, the DNA is TGCAGCGTCGGAGCCCGGGACAGATTGAACACTGAAGCTTTCTTT. Translating gives CSVGARDRLNTEAFF.

The V gene is TRBV29-1, the J gene TRBJ2-3; TRBD2 matches 13 bases. J gave up 5 bases and V 4 bases, and 3 bases lay outside the gene matches. This CDR3 comprises 14 residues. CDR1 and CDR2 from the germline V gene are SQVTM and ANQGSEA. CDR3 in amino acids: CSVGTSGSKDTQYF. The CDR3 DNA reads TGCAGCGTTGGGACTAGCGGGAGTAAAGATACGCAGTATTTT.

In DNA form, the CDR3 reads TGTGCCAGCAGCCAAGCGGGGTCCCTTTTGGCCCTCCACTTT. Translated: CASSQAGSLLALHF. This chain connects TRBV4-2 to TRBJ1-6, with unresolved D. V lost 1 base and J 14 bases, leaving 15 bases between the germline ends. This CDR3 contains 14 residues. The V gene's germline CDR1 is LGHNA and CDR2 YNFKEQ.

The chain combines TRBV9 with TRBJ2-2; 7 bases map to TRBD1. There are 15 residues in the CDR3. V lost 3 bases to trimming and J lost 5 bases; unmatched junction nucleotides: 7. CDR1 is SGDLS, CDR2 YYNGEE, per germline. The CDR3 spells CASSARQGTTGELFF. Written as DNA, the CDR3 is TGTGCCAGCAGCGCCAGACAGGGAACAACCGGGGAGCTGTTTTTT. The full variable domain, in which reference TRBV9 and TRBJ2-2 provide the parts outside the CDR3, is DSGVTQTPKHLITATGQRVTLRCSPRSGDLSVYWYQQSLDQGLQFLIQYYNGEERAKGNILERFSAQQFPDLHSELNLSSLELGDSALYFCASSARQGTTGELFFGEGSRLTVL.

The V call is TRBV2, the J call TRBJ2-7; D is unresolved. Deletions cut 6 bases from V and 6 bases from J, with 15 bases between. The germline V gene encodes CDR1 SNHLY and CDR2 FYNNEI. The CDR3 is made up of 13 amino acids. Here the CDR3 DNA reads TGTGCCAGCAGCCCCCGCCGGCTCAGCGAGCAGTACTTC. Protein sequence: CASSPRRLSEQYF.

This rearrangement joins TRBV12-3 or TRBV12-4 to TRBJ1-5; tentatively, D is TRBD1 (5 bases). CDR3 length equals 13 residues. V was cut by 5 bases and J by 11 bases, with 16 bases left in between. The CDR3 spells CASSPGLGGTQHF. The CDR3 nucleotides read TGTGCCAGCAGTCCAGGGTTGGGGGGGACCCAGCATTTT.

The chain links TRBV23-1 to TRBJ1-6; possibly TRBD1 for D (5 bases). TRBV23-1 is annotated as an ORF whose role is uncertain. The CDR3 extends over 18 amino acids. Trimming shortened V by 8 bases and J by 5 bases, and 25 bases separated the two germline ends. Here the CDR3 reads CASATKDGREANNSPLHF. CDR3 DNA sequence: TGCGCCAGCGCTACTAAAGATGGCAGGGAAGCCAATAATTCACCCCTCCACTTT.

The chain uses TRBV29-1 and TRBJ2-7; 7 bases are a match to TRBD1. The CDR3 spans 15 residues. Per germline, CDR1 SQVTM and CDR2 ANQGSEA. The ends lost 0 bases at V and 2 bases at J; junction bases unmatched: 7. The CDR3 DNA sequence: TGCAGCGTTGAAGATGATCGGGACAGTACCTACGAGCAGTACTTC. Translating gives CSVEDDRDSTYEQYF.

The rearrangement uses TRBV7-2 and TRBJ2-5; TRBD2 agrees at 8 bases. Germline V gene lookup returns CDR1 SGHTA and CDR2 FQGNSA. V shed 5 bases and J 5 bases; nucleotides not matched to a gene: 10. The CDR3 runs to 15 residues. The CDR3 coding sequence is TGTGCCAGCAGCCCAAGAGAACTAGCGGCGGAGACCCAGTACTTC. Translated: CASSPRELAAETQYF.

The chain couples TRBV6-6 to TRBJ1-6; D is ambiguous. Trimming shortened V by 6 bases and J by 7 bases, and 13 bases separated the two germline ends. CDR3 length: 14 amino acids. Germline V CDR1 and CDR2: MNHNY, SVGAGI (reference sequence). The CDR3 is CASRGIQLNSPLHF. The CDR3, as DNA: TGTGCCAGCAGAGGGATTCAGCTGAATTCACCCCTCCACTTT.

The chain recombines TRBV29-1 with TRBJ1-1; no clear D. V was clipped by 2 bases and J by 11 bases, with 3 bases between them. The CDR3 consists of 8 residues. Germline-derived CDR1 and CDR2 are SQVTM and ANQGSEA. The CDR3 DNA sequence: TGCAGCGTTGAATACGCTTTCTTT. As protein: CSVEYAFF.

The V gene is TRBV7-3, the J gene TRBJ1-6; 7 bases are shared with TRBD1. Germline trimming cut 4 bases from V and 6 bases from J; bases unmatched to any gene: 6. Germline CDR1 is SGHTA and CDR2 is FQGTGA. This CDR3 has 15 amino acids. CDR3: CASSSQGGTNSPLHF. The CDR3 bases are TGTGCCAGCAGCTCGCAGGGGGGAACTAATTCACCCCTCCACTTT.

The DNA for the CDR3 is TGCAGCGTTGAAGCGGGACTTGGAAAGGAAAAACTGTTTTTT. This gives the protein CSVEAGLGKEKLFF. The V and J genes are TRBV29-1 and TRBJ1-4; perhaps TRBD1 as D (5 bases). The CDR3 runs to 14 residues. Germline V gene sequence: CDR1 SQVTM, CDR2 ANQGSEA. The V and J ends lost 1 base and 8 bases respectively, with 14 bases between them.